Detailed here is one TCR beta chain. In the authors' workflow: Amplification of reference gene primers was used by the study to estimate nucleated cell counts. The protocol was immunoSEQ multiplex PCR, while the TCRdb copy is restricted to in-frame clones and leaves out a portion. V, J and clone size are taken as reported in that table, and D and trimming were inferred from the DNA itself. The sample records 100,000 to 120,000 clones, roughly 76% being singletons. The data were obtained in a study of blood T cell repertoires in COVID-19. Turning to the study itself: Sites across the United States, Italy and Spain contributed samples from acute and convalescent COVID-19. In each case, the material was cDNA or gDNA derived from T cells, B-cell-depleted T cells, or PBMCs.

V gave up 5 bases and J gave up 1 base, with 14 bases separating them. This CDR3 has 15 amino acids. CDR1 is SEHNR and CDR2 is FQNEAQ in the germline V gene (reference sequence). The genes are TRBV7-9 and TRBJ1-1; tentatively, D is TRBD1 (5 bases). The sample taken for sequencing was peripheral blood. The sequence was obtained from a woman in her 70s with acute or convalescent COVID-19. The CDR3 loop reads CASSPPGLQNTEAFF. The CDR3 DNA follows: TGTGCCAGCAGCCCCCCGGGACTTCAGAACACTGAAGCTTTCTTT.